This T cell receptor (beta chain) was retrieved from a study of blood T cell repertoires in COVID-19. As for the study in general: From the United States, Italy and Spain came samples of acute and convalescent COVID-19. T cells, B-cell-depleted T cells, or PBMCs supplied cDNA or gDNA.

Original data processing: Using reference gene primer amplification, nucleated cell counts were estimated. Sequencing was performed with immunoSEQ multiplex PCR; in TCRdb, only in-frame clones are kept and a portion is missing. D and trimming were read from the DNA, whereas the V and J calls and clone size are those reported in that table. The table shows 150,000 to 200,000 clones, with roughly 80% occurring only once. V gave up 1 base and J gave up 2 bases, with 10 bases separating them. Germline V CDR1 and CDR2: SGHDN, FVKESK. This CDR3 comprises 15 residues. The J gene is TRBJ2-3, the V gene TRBV14; no reliable D call. This TCR was sampled from a woman under 40 with acute or convalescent COVID-19. Sequencing was performed on peripheral blood. The CDR3 DNA is TGTGCCAGCAGCCAAGGGTACAGTACCACAGATACGCAGTATTTT. Its protein product is CASSQGYSTTDTQYF.